Below, 26 T cell receptor beta chains from the same sample are listed, as sequenced in a study of T cells in Graves' hyperthyroidism and ophthalmopathy. RNA transcripts gave rise to amplified TCR beta CDR3 regions. An initial round of RT-PCR targeting the TCR CDR3 relied on the HTBI primer set. Each CDR3 protein gets one entry after TCRdb re-called the multiplex PCR reads with MiXCR. The data show some 740,000 distinct CDR3 sequences, 14% seen once. Material for sequencing was blood. These TCRs come from a woman aged 18 to 35 with Graves' hyperthyroidism.

This clonotype was seen ten or more times. The chain is built from TRBV30 and TRBJ1-2, with D tentatively TRBD1 (5 bases). Germline loops: CDR1 GTSNPN, CDR2 SVGIG (reference sequence). Trimming removed 5 bases from V and 6 bases from J, with 19 bases in between. This CDR3 has 14 residues. The CDR3 DNA reads as TGTGCCTGGCGCACCCCCCGGGCAGGGAATGGCTACACCTTC. This translates into CAWRTPRAGNGYTF.

This clonotype was detected ten times or more. This chain joins TRBV4-3 and TRBJ2-5; no definite D call. The CDR3 consists of 14 residues. Between the trimmed V and J ends, which lost 4 bases and 5 bases, there was a span of 14 bases. The germline V gene has CDR1 LGHNA and CDR2 YSLEER. The CDR3 DNA follows: TGCGCCAGCAGCCCCTCTCTGAACGGGGAGACCCAGTACTTC. Translated: CASSPSLNGETQYF.

This clonotype was counted a few times. The CDR3 region is CASSLDRGGLQHF. The CDR3 DNA sequence: TGTGCCAGCAGCTTGGACAGGGGCGGCCTCCAGCATTTT. The rearrangement uses TRBV11-2 and TRBJ1-5, with 9 bases that match TRBD1. The CDR3 consists of 13 residues. Germline V gene sequence: CDR1 SGHAT, CDR2 FQNNGV. V lost 3 bases to trimming and J lost 12 bases; unmatched junction nucleotides: 6.

This chain connects TRBV27 to TRBJ2-1; D may be TRBD1 (6 bases). The V end lost 8 bases, the J end lost 5 bases, and 22 bases lay between the germline ends. The CDR3 length is 16 residues. Germline V gives CDR1 MNHEY, CDR2 SMNVEV (reference sequence). The CDR3 region is CASARTGTRIHNEQFF. The CDR3 DNA is TGTGCCAGCGCGCGAACCGGGACACGAATCCACAATGAGCAGTTCTTC.

Turning to this clonotype: Relative to the germline gene, one junction end is altered; a read error may explain this. The V gene is TRBV7-3, the J gene TRBJ2-1; D not certain. Per germline, CDR1 SGHTA and CDR2 FQGTGA. This CDR3 is 14 amino acids long. Here the CDR3 reads CASSLASSYNERFF. The CDR3 nucleotides are TGTGCCAGCAGCTTAGCGAGCTCCTACAATGAGCGGTTCTTC.

The chain couples TRBV25-1 to TRBJ2-7, with unresolved D. V was shortened by 4 bases and J by 3 bases, with 10 bases between the two germline ends. This CDR3 comprises 13 residues. The germline gives CDR1 MGHDK, CDR2 SYGVNS. In nucleotides, the CDR3 is TGTGCCAGCAGTGTCACGGGCCTCTACGAGCAGTACTTC. This sequence encodes CASSVTGLYEQYF.

The table lists this clonotype with a few counts. The chain links TRBV6-5 to TRBJ2-1, with 8 bases lining up with TRBD1. From germline, CDR1 is MNHEY and CDR2 SVGAGI. The CDR3 is 16 residues long. V shed 2 bases, J shed 1 base, and the junction held 4 bases outside the gene matches. CDR3 residues: CASSYPGGGSYNEQFF. The CDR3 coding sequence is TGTGCCAGCAGTTACCCAGGGGGCGGGTCCTACAATGAGCAGTTCTTC.

The table lists this clonotype with many counts. The gene calls are TRBV20-1 and TRBJ1-1; the D gene is possibly TRBD1 (6 bases). Trimming shortened V by 5 bases and J by 1 base, and 14 bases separated the two germline ends. The length of the CDR3 is 14 residues. Per germline, CDR1 DFQATT and CDR2 SNEGSKA (reference sequence). The CDR3 reads CSALQGGTNTEAFF. The CDR3 DNA reads as TGCAGTGCTCTCCAAGGGGGTACGAACACTGAAGCTTTCTTT.

This clonotype was found a few times. V is TRBV6-1 and J is TRBJ1-6; D gene ambiguous. The CDR3 loop spans 16 amino acids. The germline V gene has CDR1 MNHNS and CDR2 SASEGT. The ends were cut back, 5 bases at V and 0 bases at J, with 11 bases in the middle. CDR3 DNA: TGTGCCAGCAGTTTGAAGGGTTCCTCCTATAATTCACCCCTCCACTTT. Protein product: CASSLKGSSYNSPLHF.

Here the CDR3 reads CATRRGTGSSYEQYF. CDR3 coding DNA: TGTGCCACCAGGAGGGGGACAGGGAGCTCCTACGAGCAGTACTTC. V gene TRBV10-3 combines with J gene TRBJ2-7, with 9 bases identical to TRBD1. This CDR3 is built from 15 residues. In germline, CDR1 is ENHRY, CDR2 SYGVKD. V shed 10 bases, J shed 0 bases, and the junction held 10 bases outside the gene matches.

There are a few counts of this clonotype. The chain employs TRBV18 and TRBJ2-7; 7 nucleotides align to TRBD1. The CDR3 is made up of 15 amino acids. The germline V gene has CDR1 KGHSH and CDR2 LQKENI. V shed 8 bases and J 2 bases; nucleotides not matched to a gene: 12. This CDR3 reads CASKLGQAVTYEQYF. The CDR3 nucleotides read TGTGCCAGCAAGTTAGGACAGGCAGTAACCTACGAGCAGTACTTC.

This clonotype turned up a few times. The rearrangement joins TRBV27 to TRBJ1-1, with D possibly TRBD1 on 6 matching bases. In germline, CDR1 is MNHEY, CDR2 SMNVEV (reference sequence). There are 15 residues in the CDR3. V was clipped by 4 bases and J by 0 bases, with 12 bases between them. The CDR3 loop reads CASSSWTALNTEAFF. The CDR3 bases are TGTGCCAGCAGTTCCTGGACAGCTTTGAACACTGAAGCTTTCTTT.

This clonotype has a count of ten or more. The chain recombines TRBV7-9 with TRBJ2-1; a possible D gene is TRBD2 (5 bases). The CDR3 has 14 amino acids. The V end was cut by 1 base, the J end by 9 bases, with 13 bases between. Germline CDR1 reads SEHNR; CDR2 reads FQNEAQ (reference sequence). CDR3 nucleotide sequence: TGTGCCAGCAGCTTAGTAGTAGAGGGATCTGAGCAGTTCTTC. Translation: CASSLVVEGSEQFF.

This clonotype was counted a few times. The rearrangement uses TRBV7-9 and TRBJ2-2, with D perhaps TRBD2 (6 bases). CDR3 length: 15 residues. Looked up from germline, CDR1 is SEHNR and CDR2 is FQNEAQ (reference sequence). Trimming removed 4 bases from V and 1 base from J, with 10 bases in between. CDR3 sequence reads: CASSSFGGNTGELFF. The CDR3, as DNA: TGTGCCAGCAGCTCCTTCGGGGGGAACACCGGGGAGCTGTTTTTT. Filled out from reference TRBV7-9 and TRBJ2-2, the complete variable domain reads DTGVSQNPRHKITKRGQNVTFRCDPISEHNRLYWYRQTLGQGPEFLTYFQNEAQLEKSRLLSDRFSAERPKGSFSTLEIQRTEQGDSAMYLCASSSFGGNTGELFFGEGSRLTVL.

This clonotype was observed at least ten times. The chain couples TRBV20-1 to TRBJ2-1, with D unresolved. Trimming left V 1 base short and J 8 bases short, with 18 bases between. The germline gives CDR1 DFQATT, CDR2 SNEGSKA (reference sequence). This CDR3 has 15 amino acids. The chain's CDR3 is CSARGVVGIRYEQFF. The CDR3 region has the DNA TGCAGTGCTAGAGGAGTCGTGGGGATTAGGTATGAGCAGTTCTTC.

Many counts were recorded for this clonotype. This chain uses TRBV20-1 with TRBJ1-2, with a tentative D call TRBD1 (6 bases). The CDR3 is made up of 14 amino acids. Trimming shortened V by 0 bases and J by 6 bases, and 14 bases separated the two germline ends. The V gene's germline CDR1 is DFQATT and CDR2 SNEGSKA (reference sequence). The CDR3 protein is CSARDRAGEHGYTF. The CDR3 bases are TGCAGTGCTAGAGATAGGGCAGGGGAACATGGCTACACCTTC.

The rearrangement uses TRBV11-2 and TRBJ2-3, with unresolved D. The CDR3 length is 17 residues. V lost 4 bases and J lost 0, with 17 bases in between. Per germline, CDR1 SGHAT and CDR2 FQNNGV. For the CDR3, the DNA is TGTGCCAGCAGCTACAGTGGAACAGCAACTAGCACAGATACGCAGTATTTT. Encoded protein: CASSYSGTATSTDTQYF.

The V gene is TRBV4-2, the J gene TRBJ2-3; no reliable D call. The germline V gene encodes CDR1 LGHNA and CDR2 YNFKEQ. V lost 1 base, J lost 2 bases, and 13 bases lay in between. This CDR3 is 16 amino acids long. The CDR3 region is CASSQVPERHTDTQYF. CDR3 nucleotide sequence: TGTGCCAGCAGCCAAGTCCCGGAGAGGCACACAGATACGCAGTATTTT.

Concerning this clonotype: This may come from a read error, since a much larger clone is one base off. The V and J genes are TRBV2 and TRBJ2-7, with 13 bases lining up with TRBD2. This CDR3 is built from 14 residues. In germline, CDR1 is SNHLY, CDR2 FYNNEI. In DNA, the CDR3 is TGTGCCAGCAGACTAGCGGGAGGGTTCTACGAGCGGTACTTC. It yields the protein CASRLAGGFYERYF.

Ten or more counts support this clonotype. The chain links TRBV29-1 to TRBJ2-3; TRBD1 matches 12 bases. V trimming: 6 bases; J trimming: 4 bases; junction bases outside the gene matches: 8. This CDR3 is built from 15 residues. Germline V gene sequence: CDR1 SQVTM, CDR2 ANQGSEA. CDR3 nucleotides: TGCAGCGTCGAAACCGGGACAGGGGGCCCAGATACGCAGTATTTT. It codes for CSVETGTGGPDTQYF.

This clonotype showed up many times. The gene calls are TRBV18 and TRBJ1-1; maybe TRBD1 (5 bases). Looked up from germline, CDR1 is KGHSH and CDR2 is LQKENI. Trimming took off 3 bases at V and 7 bases at J, with 18 bases between the two ends. The CDR3 is 15 amino acids. Written as DNA, the CDR3 is TGTGCCAGCTCACCTAGGGACGGGAGGGCGAGTGAAGCTTTCTTT. Translation: CASSPRDGRASEAFF.

In this sample, this clonotype turned up a few times. The V call is TRBV5-6, the J call TRBJ1-3, with 10 bases matching TRBD1. This CDR3 is 16 amino acids long. The V gene end was trimmed by 2 bases and the J gene end by 1 base; junction bases not matched to a gene: 3. Germline V gene sequence: CDR1 SGHDT, CDR2 YYEEEE. CDR3: CASSFRQGASGNTIYF. The CDR3 nucleotides read TGTGCCAGCAGCTTCCGACAGGGGGCATCTGGAAACACCATATATTTT.

This clonotype was found many times. The V and J genes are TRBV5-5 and TRBJ1-1; 8 nucleotides match TRBD1. The CDR3 extends over 14 amino acids. Germline V gives CDR1 SGHKS, CDR2 YYEKEE (reference sequence). J was trimmed by 6 bases and V by 4 bases; bases with no gene match: 8. CDR3 sequence: CASSKQGESAEAFF. CDR3 coding DNA: TGTGCCAGCAGCAAACAGGGGGAATCCGCTGAAGCTTTCTTT.

This clonotype was seen only a few times. The V call is TRBV10-3, the J call TRBJ2-5, with D perhaps TRBD1 (6 bases). This CDR3 spans 11 amino acids. From germline, CDR1 is ENHRY and CDR2 SYGVKD. The V and J ends lost 8 bases and 13 bases respectively, with 17 bases between them. CDR3 DNA: TGTGCCATCGGATTGACAGGCTCCTTGTACTTC. Translating it yields CAIGLTGSLYF.

Concerning this clonotype itself: A much larger clone lies a single base off, so this may be a read error. This chain joins TRBV18 and TRBJ1-1; the D gene is possibly TRBD1 (5 bases). CDR3 length: 14 amino acids. The V gene's germline CDR1 is KGHSH and CDR2 LQKENI. CDR3 in amino acids: CASPPQGDNTEAFF. CDR3 nucleotides: TGTGCCAGCCCACCCCAGGGAGATAACACTGAAGCTTTCTTT. Variable domain in full (rest from reference TRBV18 and TRBJ1-1): NAGVMQNPRHLVRRRGQEARLRCSPMKGHSHVYWYRQLPEEGLKFMVYLQKENIIDESGMPKERFSAEFPKEGPSILRIQQVVRGDSAAYFCASPPQGDNTEAFFGQGTRLTVV.

This clonotype was counted ten times or more. The V and J genes are TRBV30 and TRBJ1-2, with a weak D call TRBD1 (5 bases). V dropped 0 bases and J dropped 6 bases, with 14 bases sitting between them. This CDR3 is 14 amino acids long. Germline assignment: CDR1 GTSNPN and CDR2 SVGIG (reference sequence). For the CDR3, the DNA is TGTGCCTGGAGTGTAGGGACCACGTCTGATGGCTACACCTTC. Translation gives CAWSVGTTSDGYTF. Drawing the rest from reference TRBV30 and TRBJ1-2, the complete variable domain is SQTIHQWPATLVQPVGSPLSLECTVEGTSNPNLYWYRQAAGRGLQLLFYSVGIGQISSEVPQNLSASRPQDRQFILSSKKLLLSDSGFYLCAWSVGTTSDGYTFGSGTRLTVV.